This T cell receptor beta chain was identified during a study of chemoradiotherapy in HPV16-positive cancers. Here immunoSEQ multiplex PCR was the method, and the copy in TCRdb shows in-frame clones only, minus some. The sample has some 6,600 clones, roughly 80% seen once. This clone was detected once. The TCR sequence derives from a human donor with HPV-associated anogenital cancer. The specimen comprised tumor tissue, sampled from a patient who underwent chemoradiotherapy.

This CDR3 reads CASAGTPGNTIYF. The CDR3 DNA reads as TGTGCCAGCGCAGGGACTCCGGGAAACACCATATATTTT. The chain couples TRBV6-1 to TRBJ1-3; a possible D gene is TRBD1 (5 bases). The V gene lost 8 bases and the J gene lost 4 bases, with 12 bases spanning the gap. The CDR3 totals 13 residues. Germline values: CDR1 MNHNS, CDR2 SASEGT.